The text below deals with one TCR beta chain. This clone was seen more than once but under ten times. Its antigen specificity is not known. Per-nucleotide qualities are absent, and no much larger clonotype sits a single base away. The data were taken from a study of cytomegalovirus exposure and HLA in healthy donors (dated by TCRdb to the late 2010s). Context from the whole study: According to an earlier analysis of 450 to 650 of the donors, 150 million to 200 million T cells yielded roughly 110 million unique TCR beta sequences and approximately 300 Gb of sequence data. Roughly 300 gigabases of sequencing data and around 87 million unique TCR sequences were included in an early release covering over 600 HLA-typed donors. Of the 300 to 400 genotyped donors, about 84% fell in the genetic ancestry cluster associated with self-reported Caucasian donors. The study aimed to test whether cataloging public T cell receptors could reveal signatures of past pathogen exposure. The study used immunosequencing to profile the T cell repertoires of more than 650 subjects and linked those repertoires to cytomegalovirus serostatus. Along with the approximately 620-subject first cohort, a separate validation cohort of roughly 110 different subjects was used. To predict cytomegalovirus infection status, the study combined high-throughput TCR immunosequencing, statistical association of individual TCRs with disease status, and machine learning. To study patterns of TCR occurrence, a later analysis re-analyzed previously published TCR beta repertoires from more than 550 donors and added high-resolution HLA genotyping. The later analysis used no new phenotypic data to find candidate immune exposures, relying instead on TCR beta sequences and their occurrence across donors. An earlier analysis of some 500 of the donors applied high-throughput TCR beta sequencing to assess whether each TCR beta V gene segment acted as functional or pseudogenic. Donor age, sex, ethnicity and CMV serostatus were compiled together with the repertoire data. Genome-wide SNP genotypes for about 55% of the 666 donors were used in a later genetic analysis, which treated that subset as a discovery cohort. All discovery cohort repertoires had been generated using a single sequencing platform. Class I and class II HLA loci were covered by the typing at four-digit resolution. Typing coverage differed by locus: A, B, C, DRB1 and DQB1 were typed in about 629-640 donors, DQA1 in 500 to 550, DPA1 in 600 to 610, and DPB1 in 472. Several DR-DQ haplotypes were treated as single units for association and clustering because of strong linkage in the cohort. Across approximately 420 genotyped donors of the cohort, an average of approximately 220,000 unique TCR beta nucleotide sequences per donor were sequenced, and 15% to 20% of those sequences were non-productive.

General study outcomes and caveats: A further reported finding was that TCR beta sequences accurately predicted the HLA-A and HLA-B alleles for most subjects in the first cohort. When HLA alleles, especially DR and DQ, strongly co-occurred, TCR associations were difficult to assign to individual alleles. A few of the identified cytomegalovirus-associated TCR beta chains were confirmed in vitro to be specific for cytomegalovirus antigens. The 87-base-pair reads could not distinguish some IMGT-functional V segments, including TRBV6-2 and TRBV6-3, so those segments were excluded. Linkage disequilibrium might explain the correlated functional status among segregating V segments, but an unknown experimental factor could not be excluded. A later genetic analysis reported fewer N-insertions in productive TCRs among donors in an Asian-associated ancestry cluster than the roughly 640-donor mean. Across donors, most TCR sequences were observed very rarely, whereas some public TCRs were present in many individuals. A group of highly shared sequence variants was considered likely to be a technical artifact of the sequencing pipeline. HLA typing was unavailable for some donors at each locus, so association tests used only the typed subset. For the cohort, immune exposure information was limited to CMV serostatus. A later analysis found that HLA-associated TCR beta chains were more clonally expanded and had lower generation probabilities than equally common non-associated chains. According to the authors, the approach could potentially be generalized to other disease states and immunological phenotypes. The study gave a list of around 170 TCR beta chains associated with cytomegalovirus. According to a later analysis, TCR association rates differed among HLA loci, with DRB1 alleles showing the most associated TCRs and HLA-C alleles showing the fewest. At a false discovery rate of 0.05, a later analysis linked 16,000 or so TCR beta sequences to specific HLA alleles. According to a later analysis, most CMV-associated TCR beta chains appeared to be HLA-restricted, and the HLA associations seemed to be driven largely by CMV exposure. Broadly in line with IMGT annotations, most TCR beta V segments showed up in productive rearrangements about 87% or about 30% of the time in an earlier analysis of roughly 590 of the donors. The classifier was reported to diagnose cytomegalovirus status with high specificity and sensitivity in both the original cohort and the validation cohort. Because counts were too low, roughly 16 rarely observed V segments, including chromosome 9 orphons, were left out of the earlier analysis of 587 of the donors. According to a later analysis, parvovirus B19, influenza, CMV and Epstein-Barr virus appeared linked to several top co-occurrence clusters. An association between a missense DCLRE1C variant and V-gene and J-gene trimming of TCR beta chains was found in a later genetic analysis and replicated in an independent cohort. In this cohort, only TCR beta chains were sequenced, and detectable features were limited by the absence of alpha or paired-chain data. The presence/absence analyses assumed that sequencing depth was roughly uniform across donors, and that assumption may not be true.

Receptors were amplified or captured by the immunoSEQ multiplex PCR assay. A mixture of 60 forward primers for TCR Vbeta segments and 13 reverse primers for TCR Jbeta segments was used in the multiplex PCR. Amplification of the CDR3 region of rearranged TCR beta genes was performed with a multiplex PCR assay on genomic DNA. Amplified TCR beta libraries were sequenced as 87-base-pair reads on the Illumina HiSeq System. Turning to the authors' computational methods: Across the 700 or so repertoires, a later analysis counted roughly 84 million unique TCR beta chains, 9.5 million to 13 million of which were shared by at least two donors. Raw reads were error-corrected and collapsed into unique sequences by a nearest-neighbor algorithm in which closely related sequences were merged to remove PCR and sequencing errors. Alignment of CDR3 sequences to IMGT reference sequences was used to assign V, D and J gene segments. For a sequence to be retained, a match of at least six nucleotides was required to both a V gene segment and a J gene segment. A rearrangement was called productive if the CDR3 had no stop codons and remained in frame with V and J, and every other rearrangement was called non-productive. CDR3 was defined according to IMGT convention as the region running from the second conserved V-encoded cysteine to the conserved J-encoded phenylalanine. In an earlier analysis of more than 550 of the donors, sequences lacking an unambiguous match to a single V gene segment were excluded. In an earlier analysis of 587 of the donors, V segments were called functional above 56.7% productive rearrangements and were called segregating when the between-donor standard deviation exceeded 5%. To diagnose cytomegalovirus status from the catalog of TCR beta chain sequences, a statistical classification framework was built. A later analysis assigned V and J genes by comparing TCR nucleotide sequences with IMGT/GENE-DB human TR gene sequences. Using the TCRdist pipeline, a later analysis assigned CDR3 sequences along with most-parsimonious VDJ recombination scenarios. In a later analysis, each TCR beta chain was defined by its CDR3 amino acid sequence together with its V-gene family, and reads lacking a unique V-gene family were excluded. A later analysis removed 592 highly shared, low-generation-probability nucleotide sequences to deal with suspected cross-contamination and a sequencing artifact. In a later analysis, a clonal expansion index was calculated for each public chain from normalized within-repertoire ranks of inferred template counts. In a later analysis, generation probabilities were computed using a VDJ recombination model fitted to out-of-frame rearrangements, and the results were checked against IGoR. In a later analysis, TCR-TCR, TCR-HLA and TCR-CMV co-occurrence was scored with hypergeometric tests, and a repertoire-size bias correction was applied to TCR pairs. In a later analysis, false discovery rates were estimated by permuting HLA or CMV assignments 20 times. A later analysis grouped co-occurring TCRs with DBSCAN, adding TCRdist sequence similarity when clustering within HLA-allele-positive subsets. For co-occurrence clustering, repertoires with fewer than 30,000 or more than 120,000 public chains were excluded, along with roughly 5 repertoires with anomalous nucleotide sharing. In TCRdb, the immuneACCESS table is reduced to in-frame sequences with V and J assigned. These tables do not hold every clone; where another copy was compared, an unresolved V gene accounts for under half, and the others remain unexplained. The V and J calls and the clone size are those of that table, but D and trimming were determined from the DNA. This sample holds approximately 70,000 clones; less than 80% were observed only once. The ten most abundant clones make up about 12% of the sample.

In total, 630 or so healthy bone marrow donors made up the cohort. All cohort members were sampled while nominally healthy, although unrecorded immune exposures were likely present. The donor tested CMV seropositive and was one of the 289 seropositive cohort members. Each donor provided a peripheral blood sample, and peripheral blood mononuclear cells were used for TCR beta sequencing. The Qiagen DNeasy Blood Extraction Kit was used to extract genomic DNA from the blood cell samples. CDR1 and CDR2 are drawn from the germline V gene: MRHNA, SNTAGT. After removal of 0 bases from V and 5 bases from J, the junction retains 0 bases not matched to a gene. The CDR3 has 15 amino acids, counting the end cysteine and phenylalanine. The only DNA kept is the CDR3, 45 bases in frame from the first base.

The rearrangement combines TRBV6-4 with TRBJ2-3, and 12 junctional nucleotides match TRBD2. This TCR was recovered from a woman aged 40-49 years in good health and CMV-seropositive. Specimen: PBMCs. The CDR3 protein sequence reads: CASSDSLAGGDTQYF. In nucleotides, the sequence is TGTGCCAGCAGTGACTCACTAGCGGGGGGAGATACGCAGTATTTT.